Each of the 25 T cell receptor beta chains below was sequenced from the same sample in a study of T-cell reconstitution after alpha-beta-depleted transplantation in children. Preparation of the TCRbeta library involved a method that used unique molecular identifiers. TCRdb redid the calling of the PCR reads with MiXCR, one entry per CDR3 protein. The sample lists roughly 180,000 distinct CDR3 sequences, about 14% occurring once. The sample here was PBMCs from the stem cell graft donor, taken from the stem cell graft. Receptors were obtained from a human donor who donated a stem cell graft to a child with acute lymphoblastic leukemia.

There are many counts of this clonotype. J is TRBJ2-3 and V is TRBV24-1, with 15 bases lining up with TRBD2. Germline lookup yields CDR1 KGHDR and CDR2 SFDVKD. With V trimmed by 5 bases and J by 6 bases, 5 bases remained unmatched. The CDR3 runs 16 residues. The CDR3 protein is CATSGPGTSGRDTQYF. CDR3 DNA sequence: TGTGCCACCAGTGGACCCGGGACTAGCGGGAGGGATACGCAGTATTTT.

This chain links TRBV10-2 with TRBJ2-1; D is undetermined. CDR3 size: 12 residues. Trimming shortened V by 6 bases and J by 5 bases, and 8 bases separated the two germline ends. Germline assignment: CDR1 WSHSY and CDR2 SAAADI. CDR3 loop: CASRPTNNEQFF. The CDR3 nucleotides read TGCGCCAGCAGGCCCACAAACAATGAGCAGTTCTTC.

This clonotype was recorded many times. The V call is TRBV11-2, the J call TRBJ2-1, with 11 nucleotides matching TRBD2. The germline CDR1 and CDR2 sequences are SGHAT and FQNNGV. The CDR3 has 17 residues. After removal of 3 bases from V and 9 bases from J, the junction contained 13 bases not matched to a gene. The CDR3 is CASSFQTSGMVLGEQFF. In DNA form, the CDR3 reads TGTGCCAGCAGCTTTCAGACTAGCGGGATGGTTCTCGGTGAGCAGTTCTTC.

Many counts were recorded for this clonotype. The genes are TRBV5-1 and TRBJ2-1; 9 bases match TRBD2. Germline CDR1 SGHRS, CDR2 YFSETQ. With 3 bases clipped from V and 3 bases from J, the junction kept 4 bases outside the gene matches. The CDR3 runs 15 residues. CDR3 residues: CASSSAGGGYNEQFF. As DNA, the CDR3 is TGCGCCAGCAGCTCAGCGGGAGGAGGCTACAATGAGCAGTTCTTC.

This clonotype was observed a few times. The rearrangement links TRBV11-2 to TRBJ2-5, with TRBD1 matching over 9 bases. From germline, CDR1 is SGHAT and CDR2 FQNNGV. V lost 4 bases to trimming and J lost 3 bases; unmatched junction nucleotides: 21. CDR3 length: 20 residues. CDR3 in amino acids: CASSSRRGLTGGELKETQYF. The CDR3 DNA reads TGTGCCAGCAGCTCTCGCAGGGGCCTTACAGGGGGCGAACTAAAAGAGACCCAGTACTTC.

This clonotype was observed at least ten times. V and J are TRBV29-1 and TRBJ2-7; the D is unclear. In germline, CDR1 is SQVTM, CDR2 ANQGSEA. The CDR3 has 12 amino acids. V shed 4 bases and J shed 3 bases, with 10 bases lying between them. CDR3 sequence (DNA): TGCAGCGTTGCACCAGGAGACTACGAGCAGTACTTC. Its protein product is CSVAPGDYEQYF.

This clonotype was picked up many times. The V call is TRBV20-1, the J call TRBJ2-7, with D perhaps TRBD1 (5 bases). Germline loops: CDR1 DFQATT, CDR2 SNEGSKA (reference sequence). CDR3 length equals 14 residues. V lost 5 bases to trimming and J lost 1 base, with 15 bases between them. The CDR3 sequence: CSADRQGRSYEQYF. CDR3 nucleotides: TGCAGTGCTGATAGGCAGGGAAGATCCTACGAGCAGTACTTC.

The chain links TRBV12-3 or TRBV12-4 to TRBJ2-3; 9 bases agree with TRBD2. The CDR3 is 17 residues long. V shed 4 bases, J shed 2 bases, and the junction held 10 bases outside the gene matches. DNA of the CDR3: TGTGCCAGCAGTTCCCCCTCGCTAGCGGGACTCACAGATACGCAGTATTTT. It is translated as CASSSPSLAGLTDTQYF.

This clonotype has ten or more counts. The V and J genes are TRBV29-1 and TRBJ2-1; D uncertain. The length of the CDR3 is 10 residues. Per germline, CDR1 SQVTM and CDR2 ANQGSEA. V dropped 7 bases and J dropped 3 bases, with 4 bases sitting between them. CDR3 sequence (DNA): TGCAGCGGGGTCTACAATGAGCAGTTCTTC. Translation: CSGVYNEQFF.

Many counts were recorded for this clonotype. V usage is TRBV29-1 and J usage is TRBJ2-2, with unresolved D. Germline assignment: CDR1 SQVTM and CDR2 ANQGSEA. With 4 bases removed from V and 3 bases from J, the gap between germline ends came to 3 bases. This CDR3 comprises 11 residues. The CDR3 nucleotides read TGCAGCGTTGGTGACACCGGGGAGCTGTTTTTT. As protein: CSVGDTGELFF.

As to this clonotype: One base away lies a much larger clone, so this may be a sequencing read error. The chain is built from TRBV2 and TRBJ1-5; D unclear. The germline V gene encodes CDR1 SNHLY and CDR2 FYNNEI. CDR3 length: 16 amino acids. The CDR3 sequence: CDSSETPVYSNQPQHF. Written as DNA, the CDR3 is TGTGACAGCAGTGAAACCCCAGTCTATAGCAATCAGCCCCAGCATTTT.

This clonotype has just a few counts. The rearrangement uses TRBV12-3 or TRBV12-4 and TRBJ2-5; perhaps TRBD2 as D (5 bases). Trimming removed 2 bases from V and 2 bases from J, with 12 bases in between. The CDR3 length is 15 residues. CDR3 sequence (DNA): TGTGCCAGCAGTTTAAGGCGGACGGGACAAGAGACCCAGTACTTC. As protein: CASSLRRTGQETQYF.

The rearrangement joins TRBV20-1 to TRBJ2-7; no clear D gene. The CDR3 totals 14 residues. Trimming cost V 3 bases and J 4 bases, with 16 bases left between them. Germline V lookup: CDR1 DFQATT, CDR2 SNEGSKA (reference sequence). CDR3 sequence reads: CSARSTLGRYEQYF. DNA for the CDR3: TGCAGTGCTAGGTCAACCCTCGGGCGATACGAGCAGTACTTC.

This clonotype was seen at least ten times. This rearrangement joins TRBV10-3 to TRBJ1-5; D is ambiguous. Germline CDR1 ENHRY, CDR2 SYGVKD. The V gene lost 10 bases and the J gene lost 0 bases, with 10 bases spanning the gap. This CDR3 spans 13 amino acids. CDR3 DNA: TGTGCCACGAGAGGATATAGCAATCAGCCCCAGCATTTT. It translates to CATRGYSNQPQHF.

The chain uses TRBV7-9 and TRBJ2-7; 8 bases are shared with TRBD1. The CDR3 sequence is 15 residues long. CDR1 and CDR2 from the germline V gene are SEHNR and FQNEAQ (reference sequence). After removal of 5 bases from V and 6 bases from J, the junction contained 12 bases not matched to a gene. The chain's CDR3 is CASSQTGSRGREQYF. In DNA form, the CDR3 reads TGTGCCAGCAGCCAGACTGGAAGCAGGGGGCGCGAGCAGTACTTC.

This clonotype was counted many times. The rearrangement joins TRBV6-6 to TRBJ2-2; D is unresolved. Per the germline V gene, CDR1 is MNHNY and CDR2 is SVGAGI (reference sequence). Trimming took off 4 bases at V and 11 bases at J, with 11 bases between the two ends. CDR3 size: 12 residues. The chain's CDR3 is CASSFSDGELFF. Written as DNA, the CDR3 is TGTGCCAGCAGTTTTTCGGACGGAGAGCTGTTTTTT.

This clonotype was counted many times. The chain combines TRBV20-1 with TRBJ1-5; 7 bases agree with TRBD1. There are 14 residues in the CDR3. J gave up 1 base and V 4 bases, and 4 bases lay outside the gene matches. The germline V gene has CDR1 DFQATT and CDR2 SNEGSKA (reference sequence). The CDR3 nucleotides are TGCAGTGCTAAAGACAGGGAAAGCAATCAGCCCCAGCATTTT. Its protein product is CSAKDRESNQPQHF.

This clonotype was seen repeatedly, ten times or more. This CDR3 is CASSLEFTRGTEAFF. As DNA, the CDR3 is TGTGCCAGCAGCTTAGAATTCACCCGAGGGACTGAAGCTTTCTTT. The rearrangement joins TRBV7-2 to TRBJ1-1; D not resolved. The CDR3 runs to 15 residues. V shed 1 base and J shed 5 bases, with 14 bases lying between them. CDR1 and CDR2 (germline): SGHTA, FQGNSA. The complete variable domain, with remaining parts taken from reference TRBV7-2 and TRBJ1-1, reads GAGVSQSPSNKVTEKGKDVELRCDPISGHTALYWYRQSLGQGLEFLIYFQGNSAPDKSGLPSDRFSAERTGGSVSTLTIQRTQQEDSAVYLCASSLEFTRGTEAFFGQGTRLTVV.

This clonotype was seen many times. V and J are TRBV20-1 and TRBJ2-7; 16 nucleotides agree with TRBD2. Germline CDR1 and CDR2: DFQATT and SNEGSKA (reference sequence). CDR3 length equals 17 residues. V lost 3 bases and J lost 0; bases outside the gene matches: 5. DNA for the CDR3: TGCAGTGCTAGGGGGACTAGCGGGAGGGAGAGCTCCTACGAGCAGTACTTC. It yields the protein CSARGTSGRESSYEQYF.

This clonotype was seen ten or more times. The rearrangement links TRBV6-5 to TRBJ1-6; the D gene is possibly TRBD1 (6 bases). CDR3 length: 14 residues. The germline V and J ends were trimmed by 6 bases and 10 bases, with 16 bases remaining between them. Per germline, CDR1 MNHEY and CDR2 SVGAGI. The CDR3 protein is CASRTGTPRSPLHF. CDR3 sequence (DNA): TGTGCCAGCAGAACAGGGACCCCTAGGTCACCCCTCCACTTT.

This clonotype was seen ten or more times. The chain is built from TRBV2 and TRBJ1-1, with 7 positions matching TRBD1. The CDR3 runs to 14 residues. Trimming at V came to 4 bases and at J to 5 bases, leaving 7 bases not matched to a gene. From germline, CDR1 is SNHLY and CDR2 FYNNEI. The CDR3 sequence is CASSVLLQGTEAFF. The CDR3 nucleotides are TGTGCCAGCAGTGTATTGTTACAGGGGACTGAAGCTTTCTTT.

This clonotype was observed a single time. This chain's CDR3 is CASSWVQETQYF. The CDR3 region has the DNA TGTGCCAGCAGCTGGGTCCAAGAGACCCAGTACTTC. This rearrangement joins TRBV11-2 to TRBJ2-5; no firm D call. Germline V gene sequence: CDR1 SGHAT, CDR2 FQNNGV. The CDR3 sequence is 12 residues long. V lost 4 bases to trimming and J lost 1 base, with 4 bases between them.

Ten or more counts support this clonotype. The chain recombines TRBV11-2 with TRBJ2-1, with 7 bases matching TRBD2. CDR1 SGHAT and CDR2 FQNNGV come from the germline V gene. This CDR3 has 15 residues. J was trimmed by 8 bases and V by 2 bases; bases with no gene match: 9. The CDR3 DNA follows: TGTGCCAGCAGCTTAACCCGACTAGCTAACGATGAGCAGTTCTTC. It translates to CASSLTRLANDEQFF.

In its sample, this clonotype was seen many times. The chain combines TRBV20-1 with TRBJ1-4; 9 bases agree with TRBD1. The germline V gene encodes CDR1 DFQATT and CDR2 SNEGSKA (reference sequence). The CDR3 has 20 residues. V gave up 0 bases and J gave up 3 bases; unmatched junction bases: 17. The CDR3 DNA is TGCAGTGCTAGAGATGACCTTCGGACAGGGGAATTGAGAGCTAATGAAAAACTGTTTTTT. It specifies CSARDDLRTGELRANEKLFF.

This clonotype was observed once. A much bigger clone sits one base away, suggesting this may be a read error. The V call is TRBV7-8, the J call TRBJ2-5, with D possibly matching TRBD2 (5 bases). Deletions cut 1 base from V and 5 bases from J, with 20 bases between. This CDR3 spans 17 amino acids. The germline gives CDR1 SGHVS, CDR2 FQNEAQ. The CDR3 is CASSLGIFLVSVETQYF. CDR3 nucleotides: TGTGCCAGCAGCTTAGGCATATTTCTTGTTAGCGTTGAGACCCAGTACTTC. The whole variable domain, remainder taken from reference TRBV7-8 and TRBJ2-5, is GAGVSQSPRYKVAKRGQDVALRCDPISGHVSLFWYQQALGQGPEFLTYFQNEAQLDKSGLPSDRFFAERPEGSVSTLKIQRTQQEDSAVYLCASSLGIFLVSVETQYFGPGTRLLVL.